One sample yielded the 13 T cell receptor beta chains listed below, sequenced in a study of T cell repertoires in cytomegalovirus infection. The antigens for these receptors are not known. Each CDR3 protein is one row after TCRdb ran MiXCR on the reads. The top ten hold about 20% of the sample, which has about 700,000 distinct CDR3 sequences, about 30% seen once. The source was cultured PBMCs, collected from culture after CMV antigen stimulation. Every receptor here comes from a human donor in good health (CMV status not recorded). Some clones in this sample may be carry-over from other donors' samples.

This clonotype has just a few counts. CDR3 residues: CASSRTSGGGEQFF. CDR3 DNA sequence: TGTGCCAGCAGCAGGACTAGCGGGGGAGGTGAGCAGTTCTTC. The chain is built from TRBV12-3 or TRBV12-4 and TRBJ2-1, with 13 bases fitting TRBD2. CDR3 size: 14 residues. J gave up 9 bases and V 6 bases, and 5 bases lay outside the gene matches.

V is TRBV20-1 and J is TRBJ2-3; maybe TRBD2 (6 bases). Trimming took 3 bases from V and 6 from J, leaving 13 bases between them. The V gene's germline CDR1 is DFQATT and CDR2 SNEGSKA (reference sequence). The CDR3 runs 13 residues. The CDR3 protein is CSASPTSLDTQYF. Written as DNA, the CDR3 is TGCAGTGCTAGCCCGACTAGTTTGGATACGCAGTATTTT.

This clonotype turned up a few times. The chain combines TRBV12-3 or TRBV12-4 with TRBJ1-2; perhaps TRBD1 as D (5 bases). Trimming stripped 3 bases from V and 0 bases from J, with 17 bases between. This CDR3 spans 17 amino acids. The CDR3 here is CASSFRQTSYTNYGYTF. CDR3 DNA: TGTGCCAGCAGTTTCCGACAGACCTCTTATACTAACTATGGCTACACCTTC.

The DNA for the CDR3 is TGTGCCAGCAGCCAGGGAGGGCCTGGCGGGACCCAGTACTTC. Translating gives CASSQGGPGGTQYF. This chain links TRBV11-3 with TRBJ2-5; 7 bases line up with TRBD2. The J segment lost 7 bases and the V segment lost 5 bases, leaving 10 bases of the junction unmatched. Germline loops: CDR1 SGHNT, CDR2 YENEEA. This CDR3 is built from 14 residues.

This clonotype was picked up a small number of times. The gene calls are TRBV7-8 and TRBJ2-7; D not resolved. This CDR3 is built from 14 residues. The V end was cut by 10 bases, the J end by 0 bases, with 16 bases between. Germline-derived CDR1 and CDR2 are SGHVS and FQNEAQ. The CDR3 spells CAISPRVGSYEQYF. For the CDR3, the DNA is TGTGCCATCTCCCCTCGTGTGGGCTCCTACGAGCAGTACTTC.

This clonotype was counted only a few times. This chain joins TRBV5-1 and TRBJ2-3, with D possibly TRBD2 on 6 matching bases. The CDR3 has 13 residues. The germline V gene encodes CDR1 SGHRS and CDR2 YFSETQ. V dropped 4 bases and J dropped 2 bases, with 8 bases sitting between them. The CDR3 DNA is TGCGCCAGCAGCGGAGGGGCCACAGATACGCAGTATTTT. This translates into CASSGGATDTQYF. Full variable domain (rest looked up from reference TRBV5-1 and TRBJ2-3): KAGVTQTPRYLIKTRGQQVTLSCSPISGHRSVSWYQQTPGQGLQFLFEYFSETQRNKGNFPGRFSGRQFSNSRSEMNVSTLELGDSALYLCASSGGATDTQYFGPGTRLTVL.

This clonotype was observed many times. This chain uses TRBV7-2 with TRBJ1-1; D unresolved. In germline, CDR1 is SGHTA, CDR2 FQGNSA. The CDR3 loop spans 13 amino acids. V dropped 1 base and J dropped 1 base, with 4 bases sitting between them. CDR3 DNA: TGTGCCAGCAGCTTAGGAAGGAACACTGAAGCTTTCTTT. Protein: CASSLGRNTEAFF.

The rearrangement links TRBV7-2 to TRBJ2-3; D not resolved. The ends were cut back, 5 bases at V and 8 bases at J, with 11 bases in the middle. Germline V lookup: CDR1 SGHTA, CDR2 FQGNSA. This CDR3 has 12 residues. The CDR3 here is CASSPVLITQYF. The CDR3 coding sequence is TGTGCCAGCAGCCCAGTGTTAATTACGCAGTATTTT.

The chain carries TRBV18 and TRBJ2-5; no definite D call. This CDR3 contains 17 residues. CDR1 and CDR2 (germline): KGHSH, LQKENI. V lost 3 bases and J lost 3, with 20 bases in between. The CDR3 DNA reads TGTGCCAGCTCACCCTCGTCCCCCGGTGGGCGTAAAGAGACCCAGTACTTC. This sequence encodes CASSPSSPGGRKETQYF.

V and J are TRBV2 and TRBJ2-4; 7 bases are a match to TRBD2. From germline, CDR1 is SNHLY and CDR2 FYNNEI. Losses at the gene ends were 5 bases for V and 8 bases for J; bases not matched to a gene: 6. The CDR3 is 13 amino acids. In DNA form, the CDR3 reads TGTGCCAGCAGTCCGTATCGGGGGGACATTCAGTACTTC. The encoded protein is CASSPYRGDIQYF. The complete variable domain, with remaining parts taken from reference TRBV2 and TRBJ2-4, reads EPEVTQTPSHQVTQMGQEVILRCVPISNHLYFYWYRQILGQKVEFLVSFYNNEISEKSEIFDDQFSVERPDGSNFTLKIRSTKLEDSAMYFCASSPYRGDIQYFGAGTRLSVL.

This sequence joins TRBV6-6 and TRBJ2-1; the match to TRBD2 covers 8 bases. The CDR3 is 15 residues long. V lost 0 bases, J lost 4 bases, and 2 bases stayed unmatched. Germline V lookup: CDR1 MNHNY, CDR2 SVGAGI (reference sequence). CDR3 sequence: CASSYSAGGYNEQFF. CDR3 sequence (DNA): TGTGCCAGCAGTTACTCGGCGGGAGGTTACAATGAGCAGTTCTTC.

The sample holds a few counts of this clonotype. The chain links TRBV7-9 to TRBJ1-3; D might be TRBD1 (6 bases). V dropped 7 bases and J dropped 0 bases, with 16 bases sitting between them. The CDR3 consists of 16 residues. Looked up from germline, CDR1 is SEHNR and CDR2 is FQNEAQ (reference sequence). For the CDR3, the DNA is TGTGCCAGCATCCGGGGGGGGCAAGCCTCTGGAAACACCATATATTTT. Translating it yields CASIRGGQASGNTIYF.

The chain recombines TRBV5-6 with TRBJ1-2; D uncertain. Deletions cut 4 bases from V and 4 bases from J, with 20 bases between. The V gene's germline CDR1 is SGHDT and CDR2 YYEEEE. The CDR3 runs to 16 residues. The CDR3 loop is CASSHEGVSGIYGYTF. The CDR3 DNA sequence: TGTGCCAGCAGCCACGAGGGTGTCTCTGGGATCTATGGCTACACCTTC.